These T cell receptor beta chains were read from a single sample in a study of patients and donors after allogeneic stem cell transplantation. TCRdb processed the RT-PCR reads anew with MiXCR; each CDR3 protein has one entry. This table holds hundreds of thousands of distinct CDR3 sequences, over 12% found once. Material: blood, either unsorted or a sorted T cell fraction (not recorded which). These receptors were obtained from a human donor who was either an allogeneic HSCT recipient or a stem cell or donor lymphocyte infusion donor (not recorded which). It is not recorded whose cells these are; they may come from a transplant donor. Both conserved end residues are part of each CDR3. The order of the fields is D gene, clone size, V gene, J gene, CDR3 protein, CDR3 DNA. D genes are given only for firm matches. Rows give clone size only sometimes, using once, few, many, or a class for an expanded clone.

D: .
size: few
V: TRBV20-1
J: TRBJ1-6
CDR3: CSARPRTGLYNSPLHF
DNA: TGCAGTGCTAGACCCCGAACAGGCCTCTATAATTCACCCCTCCACTTT

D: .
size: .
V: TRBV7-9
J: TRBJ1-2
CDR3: CASSLVGEYGYTF
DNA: TGTGCCAGCAGCTTAGTTGGGGAGTATGGCTACACCTTC

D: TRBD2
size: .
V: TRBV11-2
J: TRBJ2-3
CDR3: CASSLEGTSGTAATDTQYF
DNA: TGTGCCAGCAGCTTAGAAGGGACTAGCGGAACGGCCGCCACAGATACGCAGTATTTT

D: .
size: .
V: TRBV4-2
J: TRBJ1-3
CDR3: CASSQDEGGTRSGNTIYF
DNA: TGTGCCAGCAGCCAAGATGAGGGGGGCACTCGCTCTGGAAACACCATATATTTT

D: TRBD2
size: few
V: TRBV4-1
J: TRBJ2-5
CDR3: CASSQSGIAGGPQETQYF
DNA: TGCGCCAGCAGCCAATCGGGGATAGCGGGAGGGCCTCAAGAGACCCAGTACTTC

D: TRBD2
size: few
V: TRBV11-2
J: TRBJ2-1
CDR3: CASSLLLAGAPSSYNEQFF
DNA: TGTGCCAGCAGCTTATTATTAGCGGGGGCCCCAAGCTCCTACAATGAGCAGTTCTTC

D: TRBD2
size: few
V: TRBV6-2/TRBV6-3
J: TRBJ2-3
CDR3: CASRDTSEADTQYF
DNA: TGTGCCAGCAGGGACACTAGCGAGGCAGATACGCAGTATTTT

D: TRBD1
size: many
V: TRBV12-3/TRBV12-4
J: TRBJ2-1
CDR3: CASTPGQGAQGWQFF
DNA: TGTGCCAGCACCCCGGGACAGGGGGCGCAGGGGTGGCAGTTCTTC

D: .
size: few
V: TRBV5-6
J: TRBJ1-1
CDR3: CASSQQGSMNTEAFF
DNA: TGTGCCAGCAGCCAACAGGGATCGATGAACACTGAAGCTTTCTTT

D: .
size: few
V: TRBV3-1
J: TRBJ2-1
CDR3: CASSQEGTGPNEQFF
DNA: TGTGCCAGCAGCCAAGAAGGAACCGGTCCCAATGAGCAGTTCTTC

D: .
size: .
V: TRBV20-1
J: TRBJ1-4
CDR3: CSARGSPGKHPATNEKLFF
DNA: TGCAGTGCTAGGGGAAGTCCGGGTAAACACCCCGCAACTAATGAAAAACTGTTTTTT

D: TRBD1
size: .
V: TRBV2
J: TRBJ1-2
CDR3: CASSVREGAGGYTF
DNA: TGTGCCAGCAGTGTTCGAGAGGGGGCTGGTGGCTACACCTTC

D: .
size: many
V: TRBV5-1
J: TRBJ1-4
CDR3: CASSLKPEAGLFF
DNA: TGCGCCAGCAGCCTGAAACCGGAGGCTGGGCTGTTTTTT

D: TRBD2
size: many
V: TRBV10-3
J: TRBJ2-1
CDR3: CATVLAGTNNEQFF
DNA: TGTGCCACAGTGCTAGCGGGTACCAACAATGAGCAGTTCTTC

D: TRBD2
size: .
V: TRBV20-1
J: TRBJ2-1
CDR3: CSARDLSHRTSGPLDEQFF
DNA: TGCAGTGCTAGAGACCTGTCACACCGGACTAGCGGACCCTTGGATGAGCAGTTCTTC

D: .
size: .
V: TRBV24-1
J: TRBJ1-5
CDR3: CATSDSGDQPQHF
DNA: TGTGCCACCAGTGATTCTGGGGACCAGCCCCAGCATTTT

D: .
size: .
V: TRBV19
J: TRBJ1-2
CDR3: CASSNGAAYGYTF
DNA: TGTGCCAGTAGTAACGGGGCAGCCTATGGCTACACCTTC

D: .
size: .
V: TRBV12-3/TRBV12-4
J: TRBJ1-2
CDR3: CASTMGYGYTF
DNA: TGTGCCAGCACAATGGGGTATGGCTACACCTTC

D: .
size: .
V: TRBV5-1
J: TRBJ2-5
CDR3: CASNPIGEGETQYF
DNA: TGCGCCAGCAACCCGATCGGGGAAGGGGAGACCCAGTACTTC

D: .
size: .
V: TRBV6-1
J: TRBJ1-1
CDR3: CASILGQLGAFF
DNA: TGTGCCAGCATTCTAGGCCAGCTTGGGGCTTTCTTT

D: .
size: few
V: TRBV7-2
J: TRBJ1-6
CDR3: CASSRQRRPSPLHF
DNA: TGTGCCAGCAGCCGACAGCGCCGGCCTTCACCCCTCCACTTT

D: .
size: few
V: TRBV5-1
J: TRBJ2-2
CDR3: CASSLRPLPGELFF
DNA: TGCGCCAGCAGCTTGAGGCCTCTGCCCGGGGAGCTGTTTTTT

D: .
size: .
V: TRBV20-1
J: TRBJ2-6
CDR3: CSARGLAASSGANVLTF
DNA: TGCAGTGCTAGGGGTCTAGCCGCTAGCTCTGGGGCCAACGTCCTGACTTTC

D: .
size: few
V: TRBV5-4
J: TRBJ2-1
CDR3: CASSKTRGYNEQFF
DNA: TGTGCCAGCAGCAAGACTAGGGGCTACAATGAGCAGTTCTTC

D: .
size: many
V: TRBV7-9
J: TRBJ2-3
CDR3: CASSHYLDTQYF
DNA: TGTGCCAGCAGCCACTACCTGGATACGCAGTATTTT

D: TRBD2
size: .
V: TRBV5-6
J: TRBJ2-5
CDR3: CASSWRSSGRETQYF
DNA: TGTGCCAGCAGCTGGAGGTCTAGCGGGAGGGAGACCCAGTACTTC

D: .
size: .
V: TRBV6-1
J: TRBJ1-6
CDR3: CASSESLGLSAPLHF
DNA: TGTGCCAGCAGTGAAAGTTTGGGGTTGTCGGCACCCCTCCACTTT